Sequencing of this T cell receptor beta chain was carried out in a study of T cells in localized non-small cell lung cancer. Study findings and constraints: Within adjacent lung there appeared a median around 55 of the top 100 tumor clones. A single tumor region was sequenced, leaving heterogeneity possible.

A word on this clone: What it recognizes is unknown.

Sequencing was performed with immunoSEQ multiplex PCR; in TCRdb, only in-frame clones are kept and a portion is missing. The repertoire has roughly 20,000 clones, 75% to 90% of them found once; the top ten carry about 8%. Trimming removed 6 bases from V and 0 bases from J, with 11 bases in between. Germline assignment: CDR1 PRHDT and CDR2 FYEKMQ (reference sequence). The CDR3 has 15 amino acids. This sequence joins TRBV13 and TRBJ1-4; D ambiguous. This receptor was identified in a man between 40 and 70 years old with stage I lung adenocarcinoma. The starting material was peripheral blood, obtained before any cancer treatment. CDR3 bases: TGTGCCAGCAGAAAGGGATTTGCAACTAATGAAAAACTGTTTTTT. Protein product: CASRKGFATNEKLFF.